The rows below give T cell receptor beta chains drawn from one sample of a study of blood T cell repertoires in COVID-19. Here immunoSEQ multiplex PCR was the method, and the copy in TCRdb shows in-frame clones only, minus some. The sample lists about 180,000 clones, approximately 80% occurring once. The sequenced sample consisted of peripheral blood. Every receptor here comes from a human donor in a cohort sampled during active COVID-19. Each CDR3 is given with its conserved first and last residue. The order of the fields is clone size, J gene, V gene, CDR3 protein. For some rows the clone size is stated as once, few or many, or as a class when expanded; others skip it.

abundance: once; j_gene: TRBJ2-5; v_gene: TRBV5-1; CDR3aa: CASSLGKVLAAQETQYF
abundance: -; j_gene: TRBJ2-2; v_gene: TRBV4-1; CDR3aa: CASSQVDPGLAGGGYTGELFF
abundance: -; j_gene: TRBJ1-2; v_gene: TRBV7-2; CDR3aa: CASSTLQGVGYGYTF
abundance: -; j_gene: TRBJ2-7; v_gene: TRBV29-1; CDR3aa: CSVAEAGGPPYEQYF
abundance: once; j_gene: TRBJ2-7; v_gene: TRBV28; CDR3aa: CASSFAPVEQYF
abundance: few; j_gene: TRBJ2-7; v_gene: TRBV6-6; CDR3aa: CASSNRDRPYEQYF
abundance: -; j_gene: TRBJ2-7; v_gene: TRBV10-1; CDR3aa: CASSEQGHEQYF
abundance: -; j_gene: TRBJ2-7; v_gene: TRBV5-4; CDR3aa: CASSLGGGGAREQYF
abundance: -; j_gene: TRBJ1-2; v_gene: TRBV7-2; CDR3aa: CASMRGQGVYGYTF
abundance: -; j_gene: TRBJ2-2; v_gene: TRBV2; CDR3aa: CASSAQGMAGELFF
abundance: -; j_gene: TRBJ1-1; v_gene: TRBV7-9; CDR3aa: CASSLRDSMNTEAFF
abundance: -; j_gene: TRBJ2-7; v_gene: TRBV6-5; CDR3aa: CASVPPGGPHEQYF
abundance: -; j_gene: TRBJ1-5; v_gene: TRBV28; CDR3aa: CASSYSQGLLSNQPQHF
abundance: -; j_gene: TRBJ2-7; v_gene: TRBV6-6; CDR3aa: CASRVEGGNSYEQYF
abundance: -; j_gene: TRBJ1-2; v_gene: TRBV7-3; CDR3aa: CASSSRSDRGYGYTF
abundance: -; j_gene: TRBJ1-5; v_gene: TRBV18; CDR3aa: CASSSGRTNQPQHF
abundance: -; j_gene: TRBJ2-2; v_gene: TRBV6-4; CDR3aa: CASSEGTGGSGELFF
abundance: few; j_gene: TRBJ2-1; v_gene: TRBV29-1; CDR3aa: CSVGNFVGEQFF
abundance: once; j_gene: TRBJ1-5; v_gene: TRBV2; CDR3aa: CASSRDRYSNQPQHF
abundance: -; j_gene: TRBJ1-4; v_gene: TRBV19; CDR3aa: CASIDRVNEKLFF
abundance: -; j_gene: TRBJ1-5; v_gene: TRBV19; CDR3aa: CASSIRGFQPQHF
abundance: -; j_gene: TRBJ1-2; v_gene: TRBV4-3; CDR3aa: CASSQDRGGGGYTF
abundance: once; j_gene: TRBJ2-5; v_gene: TRBV7-9; CDR3aa: CASRGVAGGPGGQETQYF
abundance: -; j_gene: TRBJ2-5; v_gene: TRBV11-2; CDR3aa: CASSLGVIGGGETQYF
abundance: -; j_gene: TRBJ2-7; v_gene: TRBV9; CDR3aa: CASSGQGVEQYF
abundance: -; j_gene: TRBJ1-1; v_gene: TRBV19; CDR3aa: CASSIPRGGLNTEAFF
abundance: -; j_gene: TRBJ1-6; v_gene: TRBV9; CDR3aa: CASSVQGNPYNSPLHF
abundance: -; j_gene: TRBJ2-3; v_gene: TRBV29-1; CDR3aa: CSVGTGLFADTQYF
abundance: -; j_gene: TRBJ2-7; v_gene: TRBV10-3; CDR3aa: CATGLAGANDEQYF
abundance: -; j_gene: TRBJ1-2; v_gene: TRBV21-1; CDR3aa: CASIRRGSYGYTF
abundance: -; j_gene: TRBJ1-2; v_gene: TRBV25-1; CDR3aa: CASSGALGYTF
abundance: -; j_gene: TRBJ2-7; v_gene: TRBV19; CDR3aa: CATSGTGPPYEQYF
abundance: -; j_gene: TRBJ2-1; v_gene: TRBV19; CDR3aa: CASSLGPSNEQFF
abundance: -; j_gene: TRBJ2-6; v_gene: TRBV7-8; CDR3aa: CASSLIRAGRSGANVLTF
abundance: -; j_gene: TRBJ2-1; v_gene: TRBV9; CDR3aa: CASSALGTSGGVYEQFF
abundance: -; j_gene: TRBJ1-5; v_gene: TRBV24-1; CDR3aa: CATSDEGRGDQPQHF
abundance: -; j_gene: TRBJ2-7; v_gene: TRBV3-1/TRBV3-2; CDR3aa: CASSQEKAGGPEQYF
abundance: -; j_gene: TRBJ1-1; v_gene: TRBV27; CDR3aa: CASSLGGATEAFF
abundance: -; j_gene: TRBJ2-7; v_gene: TRBV4-3; CDR3aa: CASSQGHLSYEQYF
abundance: once; j_gene: TRBJ1-5; v_gene: TRBV3-1/TRBV3-2; CDR3aa: CASSNQGSNQPQHF
abundance: once; j_gene: TRBJ2-7; v_gene: TRBV12-3/TRBV12-4; CDR3aa: CASGTSGTYEQYF
abundance: once; j_gene: TRBJ1-5; v_gene: TRBV19; CDR3aa: CASRKQGVQPQHF
abundance: -; j_gene: TRBJ2-7; v_gene: TRBV6-5; CDR3aa: CASSYASGGAYEQYF
abundance: -; j_gene: TRBJ2-5; v_gene: TRBV6-5; CDR3aa: CASRGGLQETQYF
abundance: few; j_gene: TRBJ1-1; v_gene: TRBV19; CDR3aa: CASSIGQVNTEAFF
abundance: -; j_gene: TRBJ2-2; v_gene: TRBV28; CDR3aa: CASSLGVDRNTGELFF
abundance: -; j_gene: TRBJ2-7; v_gene: TRBV19; CDR3aa: CASSSRLAGSSYEQYF
abundance: -; j_gene: TRBJ2-3; v_gene: TRBV7-3; CDR3aa: CASSFVGADTQYF
abundance: -; j_gene: TRBJ1-5; v_gene: TRBV6-6; CDR3aa: CASSKGWQGYQPQHF
abundance: -; j_gene: TRBJ1-1; v_gene: TRBV7-3; CDR3aa: CASSWARGTEAFF
abundance: -; j_gene: TRBJ2-7; v_gene: TRBV9; CDR3aa: CASSQGGGDYEQYF
abundance: -; j_gene: TRBJ1-2; v_gene: TRBV28; CDR3aa: CASRGTATYYGYTF
abundance: -; j_gene: TRBJ2-1; v_gene: TRBV4-3; CDR3aa: CASSPQLAGGVEQFF
abundance: -; j_gene: TRBJ1-1; v_gene: TRBV19; CDR3aa: CASSKLPNTEAFF
abundance: -; j_gene: TRBJ2-7; v_gene: TRBV2; CDR3aa: CASSYGTGSYEQYF
abundance: -; j_gene: TRBJ2-1; v_gene: TRBV19; CDR3aa: CASTLAGGPGNEQFF